A selection of T cell receptor beta chains follows, all from one sample in a study of beta chain features in type 1 diabetes. Clones were read by immunoSEQ multiplex PCR, and TCRdb kept only the in-frame ones, dropping some. The sample consists of about 660,000 clones, about 14% of them appearing once. Source material: naive CD4+ T cells from blood. These receptors all come from a man aged 18 to 30 with type 1 diabetes. CDR3s include the opening cysteine and the closing phenylalanine or tryptophan. The order of the fields is D gene, clone size, CDR3 length, V gene, J gene, CDR3 protein, CDR3 DNA. D genes are given only for firm matches. Rows give clone size only sometimes, using once, few, many, or a class for an expanded clone.

d_gene: -
abundance: -
len: 14
v_gene: TRBV7-3
j_gene: TRBJ2-6
CDR3aa: CASSPSSGANVLTF
CDR3nt: TGTGCCAGCAGCCCGTCCTCTGGGGCCAACGTCCTGACTTTC

d_gene: -
abundance: -
len: 11
v_gene: TRBV6-6
j_gene: TRBJ2-5
CDR3aa: CATLGGETQYF
CDR3nt: TGTGCCACCCTAGGAGGGGAGACCCAGTACTTC

d_gene: -
abundance: -
len: 18
v_gene: TRBV11-3
j_gene: TRBJ2-3
CDR3aa: CASSSFVRDSRSTDTQYF
CDR3nt: TGTGCCAGCAGCTCCTTTGTTAGAGACAGCCGTAGCACAGATACGCAGTATTTT

d_gene: -
abundance: -
len: 14
v_gene: TRBV28
j_gene: TRBJ1-1
CDR3aa: CASSRGAVVAEAFF
CDR3nt: TGTGCCAGCAGCCGAGGGGCGGTCGTCGCTGAAGCTTTCTTT

d_gene: -
abundance: -
len: 16
v_gene: TRBV5-4
j_gene: TRBJ2-7
CDR3aa: CASSLWNGYTSYEQYF
CDR3nt: TGTGCCAGCAGCCTGTGGAACGGGTATACCTCCTACGAGCAGTACTTC

d_gene: -
abundance: few
len: 15
v_gene: TRBV2
j_gene: TRBJ1-5
CDR3aa: CASSFIEPNIRPQHF
CDR3nt: TGTGCCAGCAGCTTTATCGAACCTAATATCAGGCCCCAGCATTTT

d_gene: -
abundance: -
len: 12
v_gene: TRBV30
j_gene: TRBJ2-7
CDR3aa: CAWTRGADEQYF
CDR3nt: TGTGCCTGGACGCGAGGGGCGGACGAGCAGTACTTC

d_gene: -
abundance: -
len: 14
v_gene: TRBV11-1
j_gene: TRBJ1-6
CDR3aa: CASTLWAGNSPLHF
CDR3nt: TGTGCCAGCACCCTTTGGGCAGGAAATTCACCCCTCCACTTT

d_gene: TRBD2
abundance: -
len: 14
v_gene: TRBV30
j_gene: TRBJ2-7
CDR3aa: CAWSRLAGSDEQYF
CDR3nt: TGTGCCTGGAGTCGACTAGCGGGTTCGGACGAGCAGTACTTC

d_gene: -
abundance: -
len: 13
v_gene: TRBV9
j_gene: TRBJ1-2
CDR3aa: CASSALQGYGYTF
CDR3nt: TGTGCCAGCAGCGCACTTCAGGGGTATGGCTACACCTTC

d_gene: -
abundance: -
len: 14
v_gene: TRBV7-2
j_gene: TRBJ2-2
CDR3aa: CASSLAGQTGELFF
CDR3nt: TGTGCCAGCAGCTTGGCGGGACAGACCGGGGAGCTGTTTTTT

d_gene: TRBD2
abundance: -
len: 16
v_gene: TRBV29-1
j_gene: TRBJ2-7
CDR3aa: CSVEDGRSGRVYEQYF
CDR3nt: TGCAGCGTTGAAGATGGTAGGAGCGGGAGAGTCTACGAGCAGTACTTC

d_gene: TRBD2
abundance: few
len: 14
v_gene: TRBV30
j_gene: TRBJ2-1
CDR3aa: CAWSVLAGGSEQFF
CDR3nt: TGTGCCTGGAGTGTGCTAGCGGGGGGCAGTGAGCAGTTCTTC

d_gene: -
abundance: -
len: 15
v_gene: TRBV11-2
j_gene: TRBJ2-1
CDR3aa: CASSLSEGYFNEQFF
CDR3nt: TGTGCCAGCAGCTTATCGGAGGGTTACTTCAATGAGCAGTTCTTC

d_gene: -
abundance: few
len: 12
v_gene: TRBV7-6
j_gene: TRBJ2-7
CDR3aa: CASSLPGDEQYF
CDR3nt: TGTGCCAGCAGCTTACCAGGGGACGAGCAGTACTTC

d_gene: -
abundance: -
len: 10
v_gene: TRBV7-9
j_gene: TRBJ1-1
CDR3aa: CASSPIEAFF
CDR3nt: TGTGCCAGCTCCCCGATCGAGGCTTTCTTT

d_gene: TRBD1
abundance: few
len: 16
v_gene: TRBV4-1
j_gene: TRBJ2-7
CDR3aa: CASSQSTRGQGNEQYF
CDR3nt: TGCGCCAGCAGCCAATCCACCCGGGGACAGGGGAACGAGCAGTACTTC

d_gene: TRBD1
abundance: -
len: 13
v_gene: TRBV5-6
j_gene: TRBJ2-1
CDR3aa: CASSRRGTEEQFF
CDR3nt: TGTGCCAGCAGCCGGCGAGGGACAGAGGAGCAGTTCTTC

d_gene: TRBD1
abundance: -
len: 17
v_gene: TRBV23-1
j_gene: TRBJ1-1
CDR3aa: CASSQSGTVEMNTEAFF
CDR3nt: TGCGCCAGCAGTCAGTCCGGGACAGTAGAGATGAACACTGAAGCTTTCTTT

d_gene: TRBD1
abundance: few
len: 15
v_gene: TRBV18
j_gene: TRBJ2-1
CDR3aa: CASSPGQGAWDEQFF
CDR3nt: TGTGCCAGCTCACCGGGACAGGGGGCGTGGGATGAGCAGTTCTTC

d_gene: TRBD1
abundance: -
len: 16
v_gene: TRBV28
j_gene: TRBJ2-5
CDR3aa: CASSSYWGQGAETQYF
CDR3nt: TGTGCCAGCAGTTCTTACTGGGGACAGGGAGCCGAGACCCAGTACTTC

d_gene: TRBD1
abundance: -
len: 13
v_gene: TRBV30
j_gene: TRBJ1-4
CDR3aa: CAWSGTGSEKLFF
CDR3nt: TGTGCCTGGAGTGGGACAGGGAGCGAAAAACTGTTTTTT

d_gene: TRBD1
abundance: few
len: 12
v_gene: TRBV10-3
j_gene: TRBJ2-7
CDR3aa: CAIREQGDEQYF
CDR3nt: TGTGCCATCAGGGAACAGGGGGACGAGCAGTACTTC

d_gene: TRBD2
abundance: few
len: 17
v_gene: TRBV2
j_gene: TRBJ2-1
CDR3aa: CASSARTSGSSYNEQFF
CDR3nt: TGTGCCAGCAGCGCCAGGACTAGCGGGAGCTCCTACAATGAGCAGTTCTTC